This note documents a single T cell receptor beta chain sequence. This sample's TCRbeta library carried unique molecular identifier barcodes. Each CDR3 protein gets one entry after TCRdb re-called the PCR reads with MiXCR. The repertoire holds about 340,000 distinct CDR3 sequences, with 10% as singletons. CDR1 KGHDR and CDR2 SFDVKD come from the germline V gene. This CDR3 contains 14 residues. The germline V and J ends were trimmed by 4 bases and 5 bases, with 13 bases remaining between them. This sample was taken from a study of T-cell reconstitution after alpha-beta-depleted transplantation in children.

This receptor was taken from a human donor who donated a stem cell graft to a child with acute lymphoblastic leukemia. The sample here was PBMCs from the stem cell graft donor, taken from the stem cell graft. The chain carries TRBV24-1 and TRBJ2-5; maybe TRBD1 (5 bases). The CDR3 DNA reads TGTGCCACCAGTGAAAGTCAGGGATGGGAGACCCAGTACTTC. Residues: CATSESQGWETQYF.